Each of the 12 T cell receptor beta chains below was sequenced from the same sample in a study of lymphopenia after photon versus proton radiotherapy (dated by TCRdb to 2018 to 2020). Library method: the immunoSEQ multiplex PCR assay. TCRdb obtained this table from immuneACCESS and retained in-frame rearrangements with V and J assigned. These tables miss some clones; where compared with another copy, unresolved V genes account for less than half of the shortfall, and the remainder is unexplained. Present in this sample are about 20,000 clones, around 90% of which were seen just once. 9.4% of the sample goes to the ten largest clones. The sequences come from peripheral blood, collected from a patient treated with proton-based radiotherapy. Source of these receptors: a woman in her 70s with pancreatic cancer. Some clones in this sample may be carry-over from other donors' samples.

CDR3 nucleotide sequence: TGCAGCGTTGCTGACTCTGGGGCCAACGTCCTGACTTTC. It translates to CSVADSGANVLTF. The chain couples TRBV29-1 to TRBJ2-6, with no clear D. This CDR3 comprises 13 residues. CDR1 and CDR2 (germline): SQVTM, ANQGSEA. Deletions cut 4 bases from V and 0 bases from J, with 4 bases between.

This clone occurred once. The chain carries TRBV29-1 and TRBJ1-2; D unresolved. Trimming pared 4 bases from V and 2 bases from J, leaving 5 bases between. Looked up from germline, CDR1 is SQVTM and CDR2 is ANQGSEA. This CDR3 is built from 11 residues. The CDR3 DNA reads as TGCAGCGTTGGATGGAACTATGGCTACACCTTC. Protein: CSVGWNYGYTF. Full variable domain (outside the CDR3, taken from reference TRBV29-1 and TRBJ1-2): SAVISQKPSRDICQRGTSLTIQCQVDSQVTMMFWYRQQPGQSLTLIATANQGSEATYESGFVIDKFPISRPNLTFSTLTVSNMSPEDSSIYLCSVGWNYGYTFGSGTRLTVV.

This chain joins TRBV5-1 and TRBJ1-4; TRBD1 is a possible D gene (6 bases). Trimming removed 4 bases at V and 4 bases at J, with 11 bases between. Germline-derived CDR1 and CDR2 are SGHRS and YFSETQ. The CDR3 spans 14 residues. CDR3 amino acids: CASSLQGNNEKLFF. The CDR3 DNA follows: TGCGCCAGCAGCCTACAGGGTAATAATGAAAAACTGTTTTTT.

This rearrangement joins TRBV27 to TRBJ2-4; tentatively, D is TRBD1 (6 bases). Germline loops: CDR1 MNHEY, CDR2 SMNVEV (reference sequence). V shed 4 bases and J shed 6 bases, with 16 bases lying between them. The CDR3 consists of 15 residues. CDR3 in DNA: TGTGCCAGCAGTTCTACCCGACAGGCGTCAAACATTCAGTACTTC. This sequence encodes CASSSTRQASNIQYF.

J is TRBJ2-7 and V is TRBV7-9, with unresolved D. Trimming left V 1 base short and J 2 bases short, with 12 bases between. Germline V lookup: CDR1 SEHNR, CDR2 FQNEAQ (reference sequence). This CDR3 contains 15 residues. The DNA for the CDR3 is TGTGCCAGCAGCTTAGTAATGGCAGGAGCCTACGAGCAGTACTTC. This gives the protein CASSLVMAGAYEQYF.

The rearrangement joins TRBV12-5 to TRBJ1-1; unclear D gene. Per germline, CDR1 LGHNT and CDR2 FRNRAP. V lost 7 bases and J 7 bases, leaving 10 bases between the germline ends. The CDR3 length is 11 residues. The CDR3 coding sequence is TGTGCTAGTGCTTTCGACAATGAAGCTTTCTTT. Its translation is CASAFDNEAFF.

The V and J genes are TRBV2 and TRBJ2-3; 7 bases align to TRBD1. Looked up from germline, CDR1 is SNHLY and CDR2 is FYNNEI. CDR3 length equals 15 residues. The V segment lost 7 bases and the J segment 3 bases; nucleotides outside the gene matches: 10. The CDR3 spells CASTAYRGSTDTQYF. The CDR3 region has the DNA TGTGCCAGCACCGCCTACAGGGGTTCGACAGATACGCAGTATTTT. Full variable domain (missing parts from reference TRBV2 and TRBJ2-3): EPEVTQTPSHQVTQMGQEVILRCVPISNHLYFYWYRQILGQKVEFLVSFYNNEISEKSEIFDDQFSVERPDGSNFTLKIRSTKLEDSAMYFCASTAYRGSTDTQYFGPGTRLTVL.

CDR3 nucleotide sequence: TGTGCCAGCAGCCCGGGGACTAGCGGTACCTACGAGCAGTACTTC. Protein: CASSPGTSGTYEQYF. The chain uses TRBV7-9 and TRBJ2-7, with TRBD2 matching over 11 bases. The CDR3 is 15 amino acids. J lost 2 bases, V lost 5 bases, and 5 bases had no gene match. CDR1 is SEHNR, CDR2 FQNEAQ, per germline (reference sequence).

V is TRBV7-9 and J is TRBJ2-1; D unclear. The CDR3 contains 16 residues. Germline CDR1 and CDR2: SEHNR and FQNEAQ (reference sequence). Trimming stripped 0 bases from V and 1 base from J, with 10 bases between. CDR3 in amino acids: CASSLARTYSYNEQFF. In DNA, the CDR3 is TGTGCCAGCAGCTTAGCGAGGACCTATTCCTACAATGAGCAGTTCTTC.

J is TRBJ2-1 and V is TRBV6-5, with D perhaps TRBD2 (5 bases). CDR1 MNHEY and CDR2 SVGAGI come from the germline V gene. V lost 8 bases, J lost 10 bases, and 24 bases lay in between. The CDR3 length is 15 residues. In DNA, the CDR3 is TGTGCCAGCCGTCCGACGGCCGGAGGTTACCGAGAGCAGTTCTTC. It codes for CASRPTAGGYREQFF.

DNA of the CDR3: TGTGCCAGTAGTCTGGGACAGGGGAACAATGAGCAGTTCTTC. Residues: CASSLGQGNNEQFF. V and J are TRBV19 and TRBJ2-1, with TRBD1 identical over 10 bases. J lost 5 bases, V lost 5 bases, and 3 bases had no gene match. The CDR3 has 14 residues. The germline V gene has CDR1 LNHDA and CDR2 SQIVND (reference sequence).

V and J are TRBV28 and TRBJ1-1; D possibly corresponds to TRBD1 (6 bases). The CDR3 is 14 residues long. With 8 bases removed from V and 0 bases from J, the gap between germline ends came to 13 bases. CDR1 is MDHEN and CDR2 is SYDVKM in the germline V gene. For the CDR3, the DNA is TGTGCCAGCGGGACACCGGCCATGAACACTGAAGCTTTCTTT. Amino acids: CASGTPAMNTEAFF.